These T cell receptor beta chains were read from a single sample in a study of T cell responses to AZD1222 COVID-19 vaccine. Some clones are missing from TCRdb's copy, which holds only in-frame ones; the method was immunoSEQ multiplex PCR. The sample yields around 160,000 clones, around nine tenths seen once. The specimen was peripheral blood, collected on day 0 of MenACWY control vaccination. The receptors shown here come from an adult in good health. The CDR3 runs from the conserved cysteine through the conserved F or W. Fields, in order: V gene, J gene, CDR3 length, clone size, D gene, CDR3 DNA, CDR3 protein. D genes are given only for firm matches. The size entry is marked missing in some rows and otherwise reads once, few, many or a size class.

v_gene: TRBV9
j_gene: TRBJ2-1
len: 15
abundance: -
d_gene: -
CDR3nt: TGTGCCAGCAGCGTATCCCCCTCTGCGGAGAGGGAGCAGTTCTTC
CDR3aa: CASSVSPSAEREQFF

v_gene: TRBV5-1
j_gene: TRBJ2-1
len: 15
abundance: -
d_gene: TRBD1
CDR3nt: TGCGCCAGCAGCTCCATTCCGGGACAGTACAATGAGCAGTTCTTC
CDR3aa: CASSSIPGQYNEQFF

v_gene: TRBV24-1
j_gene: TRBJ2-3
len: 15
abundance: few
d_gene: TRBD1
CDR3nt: TGTGCCACCAGCTTCATTGGACAGGGATCAGATACGCAGTATTTT
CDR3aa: CATSFIGQGSDTQYF

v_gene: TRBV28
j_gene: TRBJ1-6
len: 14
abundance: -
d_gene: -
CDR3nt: TGTGCCAGCGCAATTTCCGGGTTGGGATCACCCCTCCACTTT
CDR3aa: CASAISGLGSPLHF

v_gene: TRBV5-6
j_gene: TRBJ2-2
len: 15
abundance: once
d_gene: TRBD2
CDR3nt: TGTGCCAGCAGCGCGGTAGCGGGAGGGCCTGCGAAGCTGTTTTTT
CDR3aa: CASSAVAGGPAKLFF

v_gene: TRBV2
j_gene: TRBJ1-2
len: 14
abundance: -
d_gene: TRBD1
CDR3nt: TGTGCCAGCAGTGAAGCCGACAGGGTATATGGCTACACCTTC
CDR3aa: CASSEADRVYGYTF

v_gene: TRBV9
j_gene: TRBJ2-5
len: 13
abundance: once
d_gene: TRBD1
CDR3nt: TGTGCCAGCGGGACAGGGTTTCGGGAGACCCAGTACTTC
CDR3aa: CASGTGFRETQYF

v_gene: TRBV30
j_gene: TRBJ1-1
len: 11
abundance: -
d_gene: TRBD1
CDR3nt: TGTGCCTGGAGTAGGGGGCGCCCAGCTTTCTTT
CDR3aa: CAWSRGRPAFF

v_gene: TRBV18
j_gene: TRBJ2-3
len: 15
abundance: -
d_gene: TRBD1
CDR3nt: TGTGCCAGCTCACCAGGGACAGGGGGCACAGATACGCAGTATTTT
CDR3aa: CASSPGTGGTDTQYF

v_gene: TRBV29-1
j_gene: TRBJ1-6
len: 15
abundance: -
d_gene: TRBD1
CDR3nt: TGCAGCGTCGCAATCGGACAGGGGGCGAATTCACCCCTCCACTTT
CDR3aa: CSVAIGQGANSPLHF

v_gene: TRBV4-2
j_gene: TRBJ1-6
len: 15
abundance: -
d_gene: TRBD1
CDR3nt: TGTGCCAGCAGCCATGGACAGGGCGGAAATTCACCCCTCCACTTT
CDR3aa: CASSHGQGGNSPLHF

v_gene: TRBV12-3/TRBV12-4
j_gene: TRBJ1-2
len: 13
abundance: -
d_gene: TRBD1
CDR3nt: TGTGCCAGCAGTAAACGGACAGGGCAGGGCTACACCTTC
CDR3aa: CASSKRTGQGYTF

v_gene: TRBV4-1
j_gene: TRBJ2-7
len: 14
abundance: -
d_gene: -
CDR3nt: TGCGCCAGCAGCCAAGGACTTGGGGAGAACGAGCAGTACTTC
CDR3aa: CASSQGLGENEQYF

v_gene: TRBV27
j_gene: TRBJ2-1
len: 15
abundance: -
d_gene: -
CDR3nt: TGTGCCAGCAGTTTCGGGTACAGTGGGGGCAATGAGCAGTTCTTC
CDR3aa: CASSFGYSGGNEQFF

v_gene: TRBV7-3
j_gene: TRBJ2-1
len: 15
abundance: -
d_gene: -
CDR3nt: TGTGCCAGCAGCTTAAACAGGTACTTAACCGATGAGCAGTTCTTC
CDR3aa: CASSLNRYLTDEQFF

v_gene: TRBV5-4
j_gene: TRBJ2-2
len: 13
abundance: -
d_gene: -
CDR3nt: TGTGCCAGCAGCATAAAAAACACCGGGGAGCTGTTTTTT
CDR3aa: CASSIKNTGELFF

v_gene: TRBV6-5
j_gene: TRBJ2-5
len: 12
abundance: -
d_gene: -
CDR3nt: TGTGCCAGCAGTTCCCCGCAAGAGACCCAGTACTTC
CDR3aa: CASSSPQETQYF

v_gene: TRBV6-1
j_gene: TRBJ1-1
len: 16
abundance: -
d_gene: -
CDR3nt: TGTGCCAGCAGTGGGGGGACCCCGAGGATAGACACTGAAGCTTTCTTT
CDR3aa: CASSGGTPRIDTEAFF

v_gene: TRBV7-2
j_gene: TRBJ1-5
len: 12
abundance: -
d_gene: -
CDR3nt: TGTGCCAGCAGCTTCGTAGATCAGCCCCAGCATTTT
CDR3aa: CASSFVDQPQHF

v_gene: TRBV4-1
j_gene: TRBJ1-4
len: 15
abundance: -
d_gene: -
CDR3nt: TGCGCCAGCAGCCAAGATGGACAAAGAGATGAAAAACTGTTTTTT
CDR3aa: CASSQDGQRDEKLFF

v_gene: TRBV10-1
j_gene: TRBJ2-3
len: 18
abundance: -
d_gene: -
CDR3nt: TGCGCCAGCAGTGAGCTTCAGGGCAAACTAGGGAGCACAGATACGCAGTATTTT
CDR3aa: CASSELQGKLGSTDTQYF

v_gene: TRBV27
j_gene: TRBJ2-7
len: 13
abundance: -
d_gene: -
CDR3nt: TGTGCCAGCAGCCTAACAGGTTATTACGAGCAGTACTTC
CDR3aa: CASSLTGYYEQYF

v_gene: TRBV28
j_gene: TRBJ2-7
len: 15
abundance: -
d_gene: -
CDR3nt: TGTGCCAGCAGTTCCCCTCAGGGTCACTCCTACGAGCAGTACTTC
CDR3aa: CASSSPQGHSYEQYF

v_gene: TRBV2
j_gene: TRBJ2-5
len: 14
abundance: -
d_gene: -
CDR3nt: TGTGCCAGCAGTGAATACGGGGTGAGGGAGACCCAGTACTTC
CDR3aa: CASSEYGVRETQYF

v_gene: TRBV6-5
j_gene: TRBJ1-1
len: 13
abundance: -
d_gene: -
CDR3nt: TGTGCCACCCAGGGACTAATGAACACTGAAGCTTTCTTT
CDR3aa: CATQGLMNTEAFF

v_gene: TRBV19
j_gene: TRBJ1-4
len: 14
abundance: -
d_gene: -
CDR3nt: TGTGCCAGTAGTATAGCGTCAGGGAATGAAAAACTGTTTTTT
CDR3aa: CASSIASGNEKLFF

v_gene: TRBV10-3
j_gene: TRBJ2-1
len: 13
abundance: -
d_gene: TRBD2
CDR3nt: TGTGCCCTCTCTAGCGGGGGTCTCAATGAGCAGTTCTTC
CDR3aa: CALSSGGLNEQFF

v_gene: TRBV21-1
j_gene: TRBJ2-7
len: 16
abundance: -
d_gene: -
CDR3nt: TGTGCCAGCACTCCAGGGTTGGCGGGACCCCCCTACGAGCAGTACTTC
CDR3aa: CASTPGLAGPPYEQYF

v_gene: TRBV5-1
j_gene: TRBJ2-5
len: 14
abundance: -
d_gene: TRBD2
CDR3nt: TGCGCCAGCAGCTTTGGGCGGGAGGCAGAGACCCAGTACTTC
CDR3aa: CASSFGREAETQYF

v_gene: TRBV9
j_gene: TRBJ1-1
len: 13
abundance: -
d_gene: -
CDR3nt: TGTGCCAGCAGCGAAGGGGGAAACACTGAAGCTTTCTTT
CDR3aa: CASSEGGNTEAFF

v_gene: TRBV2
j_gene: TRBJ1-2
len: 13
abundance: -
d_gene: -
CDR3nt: TGTGCCAGCAGAGCCCCAGGGGTAGATGGCTACACCTTC
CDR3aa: CASRAPGVDGYTF

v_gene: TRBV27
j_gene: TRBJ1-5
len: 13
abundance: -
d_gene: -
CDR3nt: TGTGCCAGTTGGACGATGGGCAATCAGCCCCAGCATTTT
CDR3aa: CASWTMGNQPQHF

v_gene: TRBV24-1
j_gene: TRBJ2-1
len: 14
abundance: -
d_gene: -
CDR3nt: TGTGCCACCAGTGGTGGGAGGTCCTACAATGAGCAGTTCTTC
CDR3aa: CATSGGRSYNEQFF

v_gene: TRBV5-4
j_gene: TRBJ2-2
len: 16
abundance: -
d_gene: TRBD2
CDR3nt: TGTGCCAGCAGCCTCGGACTAGCGGGTGCCACCGGGGAGCTGTTTTTT
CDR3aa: CASSLGLAGATGELFF

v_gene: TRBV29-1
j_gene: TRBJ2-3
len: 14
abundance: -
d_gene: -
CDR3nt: TGCAGCGTTGCGGTCGTCGGAGTCCCAGATACGCAGTATTTT
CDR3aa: CSVAVVGVPDTQYF

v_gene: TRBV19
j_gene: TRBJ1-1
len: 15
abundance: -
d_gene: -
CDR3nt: TGTGCCAGTAACTCAAGGGGTTCTGGGAACACTGAAGCTTTCTTT
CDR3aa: CASNSRGSGNTEAFF

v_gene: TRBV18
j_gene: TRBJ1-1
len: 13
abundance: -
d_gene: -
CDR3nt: TGTGCCAGCTCACCTATGAGGGGCACTGAAGCTTTCTTT
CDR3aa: CASSPMRGTEAFF

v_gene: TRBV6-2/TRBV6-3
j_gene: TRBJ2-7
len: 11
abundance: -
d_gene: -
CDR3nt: TGTGCCAGCAGTTCCCTACTCGAGCAGTACTTC
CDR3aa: CASSSLLEQYF